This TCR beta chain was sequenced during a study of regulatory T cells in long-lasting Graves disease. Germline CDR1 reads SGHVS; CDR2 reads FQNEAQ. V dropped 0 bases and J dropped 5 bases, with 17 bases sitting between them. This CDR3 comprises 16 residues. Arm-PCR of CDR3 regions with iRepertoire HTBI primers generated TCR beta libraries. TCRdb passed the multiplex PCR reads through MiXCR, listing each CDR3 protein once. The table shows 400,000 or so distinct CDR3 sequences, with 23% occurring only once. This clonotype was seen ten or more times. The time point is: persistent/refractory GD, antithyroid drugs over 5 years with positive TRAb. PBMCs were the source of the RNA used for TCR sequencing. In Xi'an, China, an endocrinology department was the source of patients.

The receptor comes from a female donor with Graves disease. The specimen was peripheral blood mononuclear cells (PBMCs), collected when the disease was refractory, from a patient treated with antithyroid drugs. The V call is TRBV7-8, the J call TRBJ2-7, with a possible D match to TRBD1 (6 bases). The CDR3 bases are TGTGCCAGCAGCTTAGCCCCGGGACCAGGGGTAGACGAGCAGTACTTC. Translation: CASSLAPGPGVDEQYF.